A selection of T cell receptor beta chains follows, all from one sample in a study of blood T cell repertoires in COVID-19. Clones were sequenced by immunoSEQ multiplex PCR, and TCRdb holds only the in-frame ones, with some missing. Among 150,000 or so clones listed, approximately 82% were seen once. The specimen sequenced was PBMCs or T cells enriched from blood (not recorded which). The receptors originated from a woman between 50 and 59 years old in a cohort exposed to, infected with or recovered from COVID-19 (not recorded which). The CDR3 runs from the conserved cysteine through the conserved F or W. A D gene is named only where the DNA matches it firmly. Only some rows state a clone size, as once, few, many or a class for expanded clones.

d_gene: TRBD2
abundance: NA
j_gene: TRBJ2-1
v_gene: TRBV15
CDR3aa: CATSRAGGGAYNEQFF
CDR3nt: TGTGCCACCAGCCGAGCGGGCGGGGGGGCCTACAATGAGCAGTTCTTC

d_gene: NA
abundance: NA
j_gene: TRBJ1-2
v_gene: TRBV15
CDR3aa: CATSRGGGQVYGYTF
CDR3nt: TGTGCCACCAGCAGGGGGGGAGGGCAGGTCTATGGCTACACCTTC

d_gene: NA
abundance: NA
j_gene: TRBJ1-1
v_gene: TRBV11-2
CDR3aa: CASSLDLRTEAFF
CDR3nt: TGTGCCAGCAGCTTAGATCTTCGCACTGAAGCTTTCTTT

d_gene: TRBD2
abundance: NA
j_gene: TRBJ2-3
v_gene: TRBV7-9
CDR3aa: CASSLVAGTADTQYF
CDR3nt: TGTGCCAGCAGCTTAGTAGCGGGGACGGCAGATACGCAGTATTTT

d_gene: NA
abundance: NA
j_gene: TRBJ2-3
v_gene: TRBV11-2
CDR3aa: CASSLMARTGTDTQYF
CDR3nt: TGTGCCAGCAGCTTAATGGCCCGGACAGGCACAGATACGCAGTATTTT

d_gene: TRBD1
abundance: NA
j_gene: TRBJ2-7
v_gene: TRBV28
CDR3aa: CASSLRGWTGARYEQYF
CDR3nt: TGTGCCAGCAGTTTAAGGGGTTGGACAGGGGCTCGGTACGAGCAGTACTTC

d_gene: NA
abundance: NA
j_gene: TRBJ2-3
v_gene: TRBV12-3/TRBV12-4
CDR3aa: CASRGTGTDTQYF
CDR3nt: TGTGCCAGCAGGGGGACTGGAACAGATACGCAGTATTTT

d_gene: NA
abundance: NA
j_gene: TRBJ1-5
v_gene: TRBV10-2
CDR3aa: CASSDRTANQPQHF
CDR3nt: TGCGCCAGCAGTGACAGGACAGCTAATCAGCCCCAGCATTTT

d_gene: NA
abundance: NA
j_gene: TRBJ2-1
v_gene: TRBV7-9
CDR3aa: CASMGDISYNEQFF
CDR3nt: TGTGCCAGCATGGGGGACATCTCCTACAATGAGCAGTTCTTC

d_gene: NA
abundance: NA
j_gene: TRBJ2-4
v_gene: TRBV19
CDR3aa: CASGIEDIQYF
CDR3nt: TGTGCCAGTGGCATTGAGGACATTCAGTACTTC

d_gene: NA
abundance: once
j_gene: TRBJ2-6
v_gene: TRBV2
CDR3aa: CASSKDYSGANVLTF
CDR3nt: TGTGCCAGCAGTAAGGACTACTCTGGGGCCAACGTCCTGACTTTC

d_gene: NA
abundance: NA
j_gene: TRBJ1-2
v_gene: TRBV7-2
CDR3aa: CASSKRTPENGYTF
CDR3nt: TGTGCCAGCAGCAAAAGGACTCCTGAGAATGGCTACACCTTC